The next 15 T cell receptor beta chains were all read from a single sample in a study of PD-1 blockade in mismatch repair-deficient tumors. Assay used: immunoSEQ multiplex PCR; TCRdb lists only in-frame clones, some missing. The data contain roughly 79,000 clones, roughly 80% of them singletons. The sequencing here drew on peripheral blood, taken 44 weeks after starting pembrolizumab. The receptors were gathered from an adult with mismatch repair-deficient cancer.

The chain joins TRBV19 to TRBJ2-4, with D perhaps matching TRBD2 (6 bases). CDR3 length: 15 residues. The V end was cut by 4 bases, the J end by 0 bases, with 10 bases between. In germline, CDR1 is LNHDA, CDR2 SQIVND (reference sequence). DNA of the CDR3: TGTGCCAGTAGTACTCAGGGACTAGCCAAAAACATTCAGTACTTC. As protein: CASSTQGLAKNIQYF.

The rearrangement links TRBV7-9 to TRBJ2-6; TRBD1 aligns across 9 bases. This CDR3 comprises 17 residues. The V gene end was trimmed by 6 bases and the J gene end by 0 bases; junction bases not matched to a gene: 6. The germline gives CDR1 SEHNR, CDR2 FQNEAQ (reference sequence). CDR3 DNA: TGTGCCAGCAGGGGCCGGGACAGGGTCTCTGGGGCCAACGTCCTGACTTTC. It translates to CASRGRDRVSGANVLTF.

V and J are TRBV4-2 and TRBJ1-2, with 7 bases lining up with TRBD1. The CDR3 length is 16 residues. The J segment lost 7 bases and the V segment lost 0 bases, leaving 11 bases of the junction unmatched. The germline gives CDR1 LGHNA, CDR2 YNFKEQ. CDR3 region: CASSQEVGQGVFGYTF. The CDR3 nucleotides are TGTGCCAGCAGCCAAGAAGTAGGCCAGGGGGTTTTTGGCTACACCTTC.

This sequence joins TRBV4-2 and TRBJ2-3; 11 positions match TRBD2. V was pared by 5 bases and J by 0 bases, with 16 bases of the junction left unmatched. This CDR3 has 20 amino acids. Germline V gene sequence: CDR1 LGHNA, CDR2 YNFKEQ. In nucleotides, the CDR3 is TGTGCCAGCAGCTACCCCGGGACTAGCGGATCAATACAAAGCACAGATACGCAGTATTTT. It codes for CASSYPGTSGSIQSTDTQYF.

V is TRBV10-3 and J is TRBJ2-7, with 14 bases that match TRBD2. After removal of 8 bases from V and 7 bases from J, the junction contained 7 bases not matched to a gene. The CDR3 runs to 14 residues. The germline V gene has CDR1 ENHRY and CDR2 SYGVKD. For the CDR3, the DNA is TGTGCCATCCGCGGGGGACTAGCGGGAGATGAGCAGTACTTC. Translation gives CAIRGGLAGDEQYF.

V is TRBV18 and J is TRBJ2-3; TRBD2 might be the D (6 bases). V was trimmed by 0 bases and J by 0 bases, leaving 10 bases between them. The CDR3 extends over 16 amino acids. Germline CDR1 reads KGHSH; CDR2 reads LQKENI. The CDR3 bases are TGTGCCAGCTCACCACCGAGCGGGCCTAGCACAGATACGCAGTATTTT. It translates to CASSPPSGPSTDTQYF.

The J gene is TRBJ2-2, the V gene TRBV11-2, with a weak D call TRBD1 (5 bases). The CDR3 length is 17 residues. From germline, CDR1 is SGHAT and CDR2 FQNNGV. Trimming removed 1 base at V and 2 bases at J, with 14 bases between. CDR3: CASSLVQGLFNTGELFF. The CDR3 coding sequence is TGTGCCAGCAGCTTAGTTCAGGGCCTCTTTAACACCGGGGAGCTGTTTTTT.

The chain links TRBV11-3 to TRBJ2-1; no firm D call. The CDR3 loop spans 15 amino acids. Trimming took 0 bases from V and 4 from J, leaving 10 bases between them. Germline V CDR1 and CDR2: SGHNT, YENEEA. For the CDR3, the DNA is TGTGCCAGCAGCTTAGATTCAGGTGCGTACAATGAGCAGTTCTTC. This sequence encodes CASSLDSGAYNEQFF.

The chain joins TRBV5-6 to TRBJ1-2; 8 bases agree with TRBD1. Trimming cost V 0 bases and J 4 bases; bases outside gene matches: 2. There are 14 residues in the CDR3. CDR1 SGHDT and CDR2 YYEEEE come from the germline V gene. The CDR3 reads CASSLGTGIYGYTF. The CDR3 bases are TGTGCCAGCAGCTTGGGGACAGGGATCTATGGCTACACCTTC.

The chain has TRBV7-2 and TRBJ1-1, with D hard to call. The CDR3 extends over 12 amino acids. Between the trimmed V and J ends, which lost 3 bases and 5 bases, there was a span of 7 bases. CDR1 is SGHTA, CDR2 FQGNSA, per germline. The CDR3 reads CASSLYGTEAFF. In nucleotides, the CDR3 is TGTGCCAGCAGCTTGTACGGGACTGAAGCTTTCTTT.

The chain recombines TRBV6-5 with TRBJ1-5; D not certain. The V end was cut by 3 bases, the J end by 5 bases, with 8 bases between. The CDR3 sequence is 13 residues long. Germline-derived CDR1 and CDR2 are MNHEY and SVGAGI. The CDR3 loop reads CASSYGEYQPQHF. The CDR3 bases are TGTGCCAGCAGTTATGGTGAATATCAGCCCCAGCATTTT.

The chain joins TRBV19 to TRBJ1-5; maybe TRBD1 (5 bases). Germline CDR1 reads LNHDA; CDR2 reads SQIVND (reference sequence). V lost 5 bases, J lost 2 bases, and 13 bases lay in between. This CDR3 region has 15 residues. The CDR3 loop is CASSSGLKGNQPQHF. The CDR3 DNA sequence: TGTGCCAGTAGTTCGGGACTGAAAGGCAATCAGCCCCAGCATTTT.

The gene calls are TRBV29-1 and TRBJ2-3, with a possible D match to TRBD2 (6 bases). Trimming took 5 bases from V and 5 from J, leaving 17 bases between them. The CDR3 runs to 14 residues. In germline, CDR1 is SQVTM, CDR2 ANQGSEA. The CDR3 loop reads CSVFGRLARDTQYF. Written as DNA, the CDR3 is TGCAGCGTTTTTGGACGGCTAGCGCGAGATACGCAGTATTTT.

The chain recombines TRBV5-1 with TRBJ2-2; 8 bases are shared with TRBD2. With 0 bases clipped from V and 5 bases from J, the junction kept 15 bases outside the gene matches. This CDR3 comprises 19 residues. Germline CDR1 and CDR2: SGHRS and YFSETQ. The DNA for the CDR3 is TGCGCCAGCAGCTTGGGAATCCAAGCGGGAGTCGTGCGGACCGGGGAGCTGTTTTTT. Its protein is CASSLGIQAGVVRTGELFF. Drawing the rest from reference TRBV5-1 and TRBJ2-2, the complete variable domain is KAGVTQTPRYLIKTRGQQVTLSCSPISGHRSVSWYQQTPGQGLQFLFEYFSETQRNKGNFPGRFSGRQFSNSRSEMNVSTLELGDSALYLCASSLGIQAGVVRTGELFFGEGSRLTVL.

V usage is TRBV7-9 and J usage is TRBJ2-2; a possible D gene is TRBD1 (6 bases). Germline lookup yields CDR1 SEHNR and CDR2 FQNEAQ (reference sequence). The CDR3 is 17 residues long. The V end lost 1 base, the J end lost 4 bases, and 16 bases lay between the germline ends. This CDR3 reads CASSLGVAGASTGELFF. The CDR3 nucleotides read TGTGCCAGCAGCTTAGGGGTTGCAGGGGCGAGCACCGGGGAGCTGTTTTTT.